The present entry profiles one T cell receptor beta chain with its context. This record belongs to a study of control samples from healthy donors and cancer patients. Only in-frame clones appear in the TCRdb table, and some are missing; sequencing was by immunoSEQ multiplex PCR. The sample has just over 80,000 clones, just under 90% seen once. V dropped 3 bases and J dropped 7 bases, with 13 bases sitting between them. This CDR3 comprises 14 residues. The V gene's germline CDR1 is MNHEY and CDR2 SMNVEV (reference sequence). The sequencing sample was made of blood. The V gene is TRBV27, the J gene TRBJ1-5; no reliable D call. The TCR sequence derives from a man aged 45-60 years in good health. The chain's CDR3 is CASSFGQTPQPQHF. The CDR3 bases are TGTGCCAGCAGTTTCGGGCAGACTCCACAGCCCCAGCATTTT.